This T cell receptor (beta chain) was identified in a study of shared clonotypes between healthy human individuals. Deletions cut 4 bases from V and 0 bases from J, with 7 bases between. Germline CDR1 SGHDN, CDR2 FVKESK. The CDR3 is 14 residues long. General study findings and limits: The authors sampled blood alone, and tissue repertoires likely differ.

This clone came up a few times. Its antigen is still unknown. Generated by immunoSEQ multiplex PCR, the TCRdb table keeps only in-frame clones and is missing some. Of more than 2,000,000 clones detected, 85% to 95% appear once; the ten largest clones hold 0.35% to 0.5%. Sequencing was performed on naive CD4+ T cells from PBMCs. Subset specified: CD45RA+ positively selected. This clonotype was sampled from a man aged 18 to 29 in good health. Some clones in this sample may be carry-over from other donors' samples. The V call is TRBV14, the J call TRBJ1-3; D not resolved. The CDR3 sequence is CASSRSRSGNTIYF. The CDR3 DNA follows: TGTGCCAGCAGCCGGAGTCGCTCTGGAAACACCATATATTTT.